This record concerns one T cell receptor beta chain sequence. CDR1 and CDR2 (germline): MNHNY, SVGAGI (reference sequence). There are 11 residues in the CDR3. Trimming pared 6 bases from V and 3 bases from J, leaving 5 bases between. These data originate in a study of blood T cell repertoires in COVID-19. Assay used: immunoSEQ multiplex PCR; TCRdb lists only in-frame clones, some missing. The sample lists under 250,000 clones; about 82% were seen once. Material: peripheral blood. The TCR originated in a man at least 80 years old with acute or convalescent COVID-19. The chain combines TRBV6-6 with TRBJ1-1; unclear D gene. The CDR3 sequence is CASRADTEAFF. As DNA, the CDR3 is TGTGCCAGCAGGGCGGACACTGAAGCTTTCTTT.